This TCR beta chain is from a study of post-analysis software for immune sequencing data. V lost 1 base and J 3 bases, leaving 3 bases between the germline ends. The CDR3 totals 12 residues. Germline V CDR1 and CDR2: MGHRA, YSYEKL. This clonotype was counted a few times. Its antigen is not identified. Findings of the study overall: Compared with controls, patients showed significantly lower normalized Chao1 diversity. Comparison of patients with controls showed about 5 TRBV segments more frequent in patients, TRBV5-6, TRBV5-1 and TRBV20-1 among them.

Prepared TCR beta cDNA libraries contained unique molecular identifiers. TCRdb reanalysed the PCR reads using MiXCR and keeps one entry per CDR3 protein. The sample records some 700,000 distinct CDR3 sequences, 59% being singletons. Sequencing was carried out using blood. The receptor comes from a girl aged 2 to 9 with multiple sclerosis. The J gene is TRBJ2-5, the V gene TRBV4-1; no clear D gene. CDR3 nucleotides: TGCGCCAGCAGCCAAGGGGAAGAGACCCAGTACTTC. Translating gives CASSQGEETQYF.